This record looks at one T cell receptor beta chain sequence and its context. Its target is not known. V lost 3 bases, J lost 0 bases, and 4 bases stayed unmatched. Germline CDR1 is DFQATT and CDR2 is SNEGSKA (reference sequence). The CDR3 spans 14 residues. This sample was taken from a study of T cells in Graves' hyperthyroidism and ophthalmopathy. Study outcomes and limitations: Peripheral blood also featured most of the thyroid clonotypes expanded above 0.001.

The study left out patients who had uncontrolled infection, other autoimmune disease, pregnancy or lactation. The CDR3 regions of TCR beta were amplified from RNA transcripts. HTBI primers drove first-round RT-PCR of the TCR CDR3. TCRdb called the multiplex PCR reads again in MiXCR, with one record for every CDR3 protein. The sample lists roughly 100,000 distinct CDR3 sequences, over 45% occurring once. This sequence joins TRBV20-1 and TRBJ2-7; TRBD2 matches 8 bases. The specimen was blood. This TCR derives from a man aged 35-49 years with Graves' hyperthyroidism. The CDR3 region has the DNA TGCAGTGCTAGCGGGGGGGGGGCCTCCTACGAGCAGTACTTC. Protein: CSASGGGASYEQYF.